These 9 T cell receptor beta chains originate from one sample sequenced in a study of response to subunit inactivated influenza vaccine. MiXCR, run by TCRdb on the RT-PCR reads, gives a single entry per CDR3 protein. This table holds roughly 670,000 distinct CDR3 sequences, roughly 15% found once. The sample in question was PBMCs from blood, obtained around 15 days before vaccination. The receptors originated from a man in his fifties who received an inactivated influenza vaccine.

V is TRBV4-2 and J is TRBJ2-4; 8 positions agree with TRBD1. The V gene end was trimmed by 0 bases and the J gene end by 0 bases; junction bases not matched to a gene: 1. Germline V CDR1 and CDR2: LGHNA, YNFKEQ. The CDR3 spans 16 residues. In DNA form, the CDR3 reads TGTGCCAGCAGCCAAGACAGGGGGCTAGCCAAAAACATTCAGTACTTC. Its translation: CASSQDRGLAKNIQYF.

Ten or more counts support this clonotype. The V call is TRBV5-1, the J call TRBJ2-1, with D unresolved. The CDR3 totals 11 residues. Trimming removed 1 base from V and 9 bases from J, with 5 bases in between. CDR1 and CDR2 from the germline V gene are SGHRS and YFSETQ. CDR3 protein: CASSLLAEQFF. The CDR3 coding sequence is TGCGCCAGCAGCTTGTTGGCTGAGCAGTTCTTC.

The sample holds many counts of this clonotype. At one end the junction does not follow the germline gene, possibly because of a read error. The CDR3 here is CASSLRDGTDTQYF. The DNA of the CDR3 is TGCGCCAGCAGCTTGCGGGACGGCACAGATACGCAGTATTTT. This rearrangement joins TRBV5-6 to TRBJ2-3; D is possibly TRBD2 (6 bases). This CDR3 is 14 amino acids long. From germline, CDR1 is SGHDT and CDR2 YYEEEE.

This clonotype was recorded a few times. The chain carries TRBV30 and TRBJ2-5; weak D call: TRBD2 (5 bases). CDR1 is GTSNPN, CDR2 SVGIG, per germline (reference sequence). Deletions cut 1 base from V and 5 bases from J, with 8 bases between. This CDR3 contains 12 residues. CDR3 in DNA: TGTGCCTGGAGTGATAGCGCTGAGACCCAGTACTTC. Its protein is CAWSDSAETQYF.

This clonotype was detected only a few times. The V call is TRBV6-1, the J call TRBJ2-2, with no clear D. Germline V gene sequence: CDR1 MNHNS, CDR2 SASEGT. This CDR3 is built from 13 residues. V shed 7 bases and J shed 6 bases, with 12 bases lying between them. As DNA, the CDR3 is TGTGCCAGCAAATCCCGGCCGGCCGGGGAGCTGTTTTTT. Residues: CASKSRPAGELFF.

At least ten counts were recorded for this clonotype. V is TRBV4-1 and J is TRBJ2-2, with D tentatively TRBD1 or TRBD2 (5 bases each). CDR1 and CDR2 (germline): MGHRA, YSYEKL. The CDR3 runs 16 residues. The V end was cut by 1 base, the J end by 12 bases, with 21 bases between. CDR3 coding DNA: TGCGCCAGCAGCCAAGGGGTCAGGGATATTTCGGGGAAGCTGTTTTTT. It specifies CASSQGVRDISGKLFF.

Comments on this clonotype: A read error may account for a junction end that differs from germline. The rearrangement joins TRBV12-3 or TRBV12-4 to TRBJ2-6, with D maybe TRBD2 (5 bases). This CDR3 is 14 amino acids long. CDR3 sequence reads: CPSWENSGANVLTF. The CDR3 DNA is TGTCCCAGTTGGGAGAACTCTGGGGCCAACGTCCTGACTTTC.

This clonotype was found once. The CDR3 DNA reads as TGCAGTGTCTGGGACCTCTCAGCTGAGCAGTTCTTC. Its protein is CSVWDLSAEQFF. This chain uses TRBV20-1 with TRBJ2-1; D is possibly TRBD1 or TRBD2 (5 bases each). Trimming shortened V by 7 bases and J by 9 bases, and 16 bases separated the two germline ends. Germline CDR1 is DFQATT and CDR2 is SNEGSKA (reference sequence). This CDR3 region has 12 residues.

This clonotype was found a few times. V gene TRBV7-2 combines with J gene TRBJ1-3; D is perhaps TRBD1 (6 bases). This CDR3 has 16 amino acids. From germline, CDR1 is SGHTA and CDR2 FQGNSA. The V end lost 1 base, the J end lost 3 bases, and 13 bases lay between the germline ends. Written as DNA, the CDR3 is TGTGCCAGCAGCTTAGTGGGGGGGGCTGGTGGAAACACCATATATTTT. This encodes CASSLVGGAGGNTIYF.